A selection of T cell receptor beta chains follows, all from one sample in a study of beta chain features in type 1 diabetes. Repertoires were generated with immunoSEQ multiplex PCR, while TCRdb's copy carries only in-frame clones and drops some. The repertoire holds roughly 340,000 clones, around an eighth seen once, with roughly 0.015% in the top ten. Sequencing was carried out using naive CD4+ T cells from blood. The receptors here all came from a woman aged 18-29 years with type 1 diabetes. Each CDR3 is given without its conserved first and last residue. The order of the fields is J gene, D gene, V gene, CDR3 protein. D genes are given only for firm matches.

j_gene: TRBJ1-1
d_gene: NA
v_gene: TRBV19
CDR3aa: ASRPGHQYPEAF

j_gene: TRBJ2-3
d_gene: NA
v_gene: TRBV7-2
CDR3aa: ASSIQTDTQY

j_gene: TRBJ2-3
d_gene: NA
v_gene: TRBV7-9
CDR3aa: ASSQGGGAFTDTQY

j_gene: TRBJ2-5
d_gene: TRBD1
v_gene: TRBV18
CDR3aa: ASSPGTGVPQETQY

j_gene: TRBJ2-7
d_gene: TRBD1
v_gene: TRBV20-1
CDR3aa: SAQDRAEQY

j_gene: TRBJ2-7
d_gene: TRBD2
v_gene: TRBV6-6
CDR3aa: ASSQSGSRHEQY

j_gene: TRBJ1-2
d_gene: NA
v_gene: TRBV6-6
CDR3aa: ASSAGIYGYT

j_gene: TRBJ1-5
d_gene: NA
v_gene: TRBV4-1
CDR3aa: ASSQAGEGRGNQPQH

j_gene: TRBJ2-1
d_gene: TRBD1
v_gene: TRBV27
CDR3aa: ASSPLGQDRAPYNEQF

j_gene: TRBJ2-1
d_gene: TRBD2
v_gene: TRBV15
CDR3aa: ATSGAASGLYNEQF

j_gene: TRBJ1-2
d_gene: NA
v_gene: TRBV5-6
CDR3aa: ASSSASVVGDGYT

j_gene: TRBJ2-2
d_gene: TRBD1
v_gene: TRBV6-1
CDR3aa: AIRDRGFTGELF

j_gene: TRBJ2-1
d_gene: TRBD2
v_gene: TRBV7-2
CDR3aa: ASSLFRASGSYYNEQF

j_gene: TRBJ1-5
d_gene: NA
v_gene: TRBV6-5
CDR3aa: ASSYSMAGVYPQH

j_gene: TRBJ1-1
d_gene: TRBD1
v_gene: TRBV11-1
CDR3aa: ASSMGQGLNTEAF

j_gene: TRBJ2-7
d_gene: TRBD1
v_gene: TRBV7-6
CDR3aa: ASGVGQTSYEQY

j_gene: TRBJ1-2
d_gene: NA
v_gene: TRBV2
CDR3aa: ASSPSDRTGYT

j_gene: TRBJ2-3
d_gene: NA
v_gene: TRBV28
CDR3aa: ATIPPGTLGDTQY

j_gene: TRBJ2-1
d_gene: TRBD2
v_gene: TRBV7-6
CDR3aa: ASSPLGSGSLYNEQF

j_gene: TRBJ1-1
d_gene: NA
v_gene: TRBV5-1
CDR3aa: ASSLYDRLNTEAF

j_gene: TRBJ2-7
d_gene: TRBD2
v_gene: TRBV27
CDR3aa: ASRTRWTSAYEQY

j_gene: TRBJ1-2
d_gene: NA
v_gene: TRBV2
CDR3aa: ASSERLAVYLYGYT

j_gene: TRBJ1-1
d_gene: NA
v_gene: TRBV30
CDR3aa: AWSHGPLLRGTEAF

j_gene: TRBJ2-5
d_gene: NA
v_gene: TRBV18
CDR3aa: ASSPRGNVETQY

j_gene: TRBJ2-7
d_gene: NA
v_gene: TRBV13
CDR3aa: ASSLIAAGRPPYEQY

j_gene: TRBJ1-2
d_gene: NA
v_gene: TRBV14
CDR3aa: ASSPTGYGYT

j_gene: TRBJ2-1
d_gene: TRBD2
v_gene: TRBV25-1
CDR3aa: ASSEPGLAGDEQF

j_gene: TRBJ2-2
d_gene: TRBD1
v_gene: TRBV5-6
CDR3aa: ASSLDRGRDTGELF

j_gene: TRBJ2-3
d_gene: TRBD2
v_gene: TRBV7-3
CDR3aa: ASSRRGGGLAGEYTQY

j_gene: TRBJ2-3
d_gene: NA
v_gene: TRBV19
CDR3aa: ASSISHRFDTQY

j_gene: TRBJ2-1
d_gene: TRBD1
v_gene: TRBV18
CDR3aa: ASSRTGQGGFNEQF

j_gene: TRBJ1-1
d_gene: TRBD1
v_gene: TRBV6-5
CDR3aa: ASSRQGTSTEAF

j_gene: TRBJ1-4
d_gene: NA
v_gene: TRBV28
CDR3aa: ASSLTTVSEKLF

j_gene: TRBJ1-5
d_gene: NA
v_gene: TRBV2
CDR3aa: ASSDTGGRQPQH

j_gene: TRBJ2-1
d_gene: TRBD2
v_gene: TRBV25-1
CDR3aa: ASGPGGIYNEQF

j_gene: TRBJ2-6
d_gene: TRBD1
v_gene: TRBV18
CDR3aa: ASSPGQGVSGANVLT

j_gene: TRBJ2-3
d_gene: NA
v_gene: TRBV5-1
CDR3aa: ASSFTTGQPDTQY

j_gene: TRBJ2-1
d_gene: TRBD1
v_gene: TRBV19
CDR3aa: ASSPGTGGF

j_gene: TRBJ1-1
d_gene: NA
v_gene: TRBV7-2
CDR3aa: ASSLAQGDTEAF